The T cell receptor (beta chain) described here comes from a study of blood T cell repertoires in COVID-19. Study-wide background: Material from acute and convalescent COVID-19 was sourced from the United States, Italy and Spain. The cDNA or gDNA used as material had been derived from T cells, B-cell-depleted T cells, or PBMCs.

Trimming at V came to 8 bases and at J to 7 bases, leaving 5 bases not matched to a gene. The germline V gene encodes CDR1 MNHEY and CDR2 SMNVEV (reference sequence). The CDR3 length is 12 residues. How the authors handled the data: Quantification of nucleated cells was approximated via reference gene primer amplification. Here immunoSEQ multiplex PCR was the method, and the copy in TCRdb shows in-frame clones only, minus some. V and J calls and clone size are as listed in that table; D and trimming were resolved from the DNA. The table has fewer than 350,000 clones, nearly 90% seen once. Sequences were obtained from peripheral blood. This sequence was found in a man younger than 30 with active or convalescent COVID-19. The genes are TRBV27 and TRBJ2-7; 10 nucleotides agree with TRBD1. The DNA of the CDR3 is TGTGCCAGCTCGACAGGGGGCGCGGAGCAGTACTTC. The encoded protein is CASSTGGAEQYF.